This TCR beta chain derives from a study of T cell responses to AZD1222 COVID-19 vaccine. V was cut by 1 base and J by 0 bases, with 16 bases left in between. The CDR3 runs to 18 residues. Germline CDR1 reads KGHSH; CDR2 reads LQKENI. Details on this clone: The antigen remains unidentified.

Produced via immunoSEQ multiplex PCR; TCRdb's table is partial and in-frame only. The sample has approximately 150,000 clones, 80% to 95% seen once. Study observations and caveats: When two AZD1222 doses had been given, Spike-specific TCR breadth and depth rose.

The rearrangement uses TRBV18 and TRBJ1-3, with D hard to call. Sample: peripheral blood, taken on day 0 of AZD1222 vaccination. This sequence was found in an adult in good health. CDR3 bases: TGTGCCAGCTCACCACGAATAGGCGAGGGAGCCTCTGGAAACACCATATATTTT. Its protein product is CASSPRIGEGASGNTIYF.